These 13 T cell receptor beta chains originate from one sample sequenced in a study of stem cell transplantation in POMP-related autoinflammatory disease. Measured with immunoSEQ multiplex PCR; TCRdb has only the in-frame clones, and not every one. This repertoire shows more than 9,000 clones, 70% to 80% found once; its top ten account for just over 4.5%. The material was CD4+ T cells from PBMCs, obtained after stem cell transplantation. The origin of the receptors is a human patient with POMP-related autoinflammation and immune dysregulation (PRAID). Some T cells may be graft donor cells.

The chain links TRBV19 to TRBJ1-2; tentative D call: TRBD1 (5 bases). V lost 7 bases and J 2 bases, leaving 8 bases between the germline ends. The V gene's germline CDR1 is LNHDA and CDR2 SQIVND (reference sequence). The CDR3 has 12 amino acids. The CDR3 DNA sequence: TGTGCCAGTACGAACAGGAACTATGGCTACACCTTC. Protein sequence: CASTNRNYGYTF.

The chain joins TRBV5-1 to TRBJ2-3, with unresolved D. V gave up 3 bases and J gave up 3 bases, with 11 bases separating them. CDR1 and CDR2 (germline): SGHRS, YFSETQ. CDR3 length: 14 residues. The DNA of the CDR3 is TGCGCCAGCAGCTCCGGCGCACGGACAGATACGCAGTATTTT. This sequence encodes CASSSGARTDTQYF.

The J gene is TRBJ2-1, the V gene TRBV4-2; the D is unclear. V was clipped by 4 bases and J by 8 bases, with 12 bases between them. The CDR3 is 13 residues long. The V gene's germline CDR1 is LGHNA and CDR2 YNFKEQ. CDR3: CASSPFSGDEQFF. The CDR3 DNA follows: TGTGCCAGCAGCCCATTTAGTGGCGATGAGCAGTTCTTC.

This chain uses TRBV3-1 (or the pseudogene TRBV3-2) with TRBJ2-7; 11 bases line up with TRBD2. Germline-derived CDR1 and CDR2 are LGHDT and YNNKEL (reference sequence). The J segment lost 4 bases and the V segment lost 3 bases, leaving 8 bases of the junction unmatched. There are 16 residues in the CDR3. CDR3 region: CASSHLEASGGYEQYF. The DNA for the CDR3 is TGTGCCAGCAGCCATTTAGAGGCTAGCGGGGGGTACGAGCAGTACTTC.

The CDR3 DNA reads TGTGCCAGCAGGCGGCCGGGACAGGGAAGCTATGGCTACACCTTC. It is translated as CASRRPGQGSYGYTF. The chain is built from TRBV5-4 and TRBJ1-2; 9 positions match TRBD1. V lost 5 bases to trimming and J lost 4 bases; unmatched junction nucleotides: 9. Germline CDR1 reads SGHNT; CDR2 reads YYREEE (reference sequence). This CDR3 spans 15 amino acids.

The chain carries TRBV5-1 and TRBJ2-3; D is uncertain. The V and J ends lost 4 bases and 5 bases respectively, with 8 bases between them. CDR1 is SGHRS, CDR2 YFSETQ, per germline. CDR3 length equals 12 residues. Here the CDR3 reads CASSQPGDTQYF. As DNA, the CDR3 is TGCGCCAGCAGCCAACCAGGAGATACGCAGTATTTT.

J is TRBJ2-7 and V is TRBV2, with D hard to call. The ends were cut back, 3 bases at V and 4 bases at J, with 25 bases in the middle. The V gene's germline CDR1 is SNHLY and CDR2 FYNNEI. The length of the CDR3 is 18 residues. The CDR3 region has the DNA TGTGCCAGCAGTGAGGGCCGAGATATTCCCCTTAGGCCTTACGAGCAGTACTTC. Its translation is CASSEGRDIPLRPYEQYF.

J is TRBJ1-4 and V is TRBV19; D call uncertain. Germline assignment: CDR1 LNHDA and CDR2 SQIVND (reference sequence). The CDR3 runs to 15 residues. Trimming took 5 bases from V and 5 from J, leaving 15 bases between them. The CDR3 region has the DNA TGTGCCAGTAGTGTTCGGACGGCCCCGAATGAAAAACTGTTTTTT. Protein: CASSVRTAPNEKLFF. Filled out from reference TRBV19 and TRBJ1-4, the complete variable domain reads DGGITQSPKYLFRKEGQNVTLSCEQNLNHDAMYWYRQDPGQGLRLIYYSQIVNDFQKGDIAEGYSVSREKKESFPLTVTSAQKNPTAFYLCASSVRTAPNEKLFFGSGTQLSVL.

This rearrangement joins TRBV19 to TRBJ2-7, with D maybe TRBD1 (7 bases). The V gene's germline CDR1 is LNHDA and CDR2 SQIVND (reference sequence). Trimming shortened V by 2 bases and J by 1 base, and 9 bases separated the two germline ends. The CDR3 is 14 amino acids. For the CDR3, the DNA is TGTGCCAGTAGTATACAGGGGGGATCCTACGAGCAGTACTTC. Protein product: CASSIQGGSYEQYF.

The gene calls are TRBV24-1 and TRBJ2-1, with 16 nucleotides matching TRBD2. V shed 3 bases, J shed 9 bases, and the junction held 7 bases outside the gene matches. The CDR3 covers 17 residues. Germline CDR1 and CDR2: KGHDR and SFDVKD. CDR3 DNA: TGTGCCACCAGTGATGGGACTAGCGGGAGGGCTTATGGTGAGCAGTTCTTC. It yields the protein CATSDGTSGRAYGEQFF.

The chain has TRBV5-1 and TRBJ2-1; maybe TRBD1 (6 bases). The germline V gene has CDR1 SGHRS and CDR2 YFSETQ. The CDR3 sequence is 13 residues long. V was trimmed by 3 bases and J by 9 bases, leaving 13 bases between them. The CDR3 spells CASSSQGGLEQFF. The CDR3 DNA reads TGCGCCAGCAGCTCACAGGGTGGTCTTGAGCAGTTCTTC.

The V gene is TRBV7-2, the J gene TRBJ2-2; TRBD2 agrees at 16 bases. The junction had 3 bases not matched to a gene; V was cut back by 6 bases and J by 5 bases. Germline lookup yields CDR1 SGHTA and CDR2 FQGNSA. The CDR3 sequence is 16 residues long. As DNA, the CDR3 is TGTGCCAGCAGGGGGACTAGCGGGAGGGGTACCGGGGAGCTGTTTTTT. This encodes CASRGTSGRGTGELFF.

The chain links TRBV18 to TRBJ2-1, with 13 nucleotides matching TRBD2. CDR1 is KGHSH, CDR2 LQKENI, per germline. This CDR3 has 14 residues. Trimming at V came to 3 bases and at J to 11 bases, leaving 4 bases not matched to a gene. The CDR3 reads CASSPGLAGRQQFF. In DNA, the CDR3 is TGTGCCAGCTCACCGGGACTAGCGGGACGACAGCAGTTCTTC.